A selection of T cell receptor beta chains follows, all from one sample in a study of blood T cell repertoires in COVID-19. Measured with immunoSEQ multiplex PCR; TCRdb has only the in-frame clones, and not every one. The profile shows 200,000 to 250,000 clones, approximately 87% of them singletons. Sequencing was done on a sample of PBMCs or T cells enriched from blood (not recorded which). These receptors were obtained from a woman in her forties or fifties in a cohort exposed to, infected with or recovered from COVID-19 (not recorded which). The CDR3 runs from the conserved cysteine through the conserved F or W. D genes are given only for firm matches. Clone size, where shown, is once, few, many, or a class for clones that have expanded.

D gene,J gene,clone size,V gene,CDR3 DNA,CDR3 protein
.,TRBJ1-5,.,TRBV6-1,TGTGCCAGCAGTGAAAAAGGAGCCCAGCATTTT,CASSEKGAQHF
.,TRBJ1-2,.,TRBV28,TGTGCCAGCAGTTTGGGGGCAGTCTATGGCTACACCTTC,CASSLGAVYGYTF
.,TRBJ2-5,.,TRBV4-2,TGTGCCAGCAGCCAAGATTGGCCAGGTCGGATTGAGACCCAGTACTTC,CASSQDWPGRIETQYF
TRBD2,TRBJ2-5,.,TRBV4-1,TGCGCCAGCAGCCAATGGTCGGGGGGAGGGGAGACCCAGTACTTC,CASSQWSGGGETQYF
TRBD1,TRBJ1-1,.,TRBV9,TGTGCCAGCAGCGTAGGACAGGGCTCTGGCACTGAAGCTTTCTTT,CASSVGQGSGTEAFF
.,TRBJ1-3,.,TRBV5-4,TGTGCCAGCAGCTTGGGCAGCCCACACAGCTCTGGAAACACCATATATTTT,CASSLGSPHSSGNTIYF
.,TRBJ1-1,.,TRBV5-5,TGTGCCAGCAGCTTGCCACAGGCCATTGAAGCTTTCTTT,CASSLPQAIEAFF
.,TRBJ2-3,.,TRBV5-4,TGTGCCAGCAGCGCGACTGTCCGAGCTAGCACAGATACGCAGTATTTT,CASSATVRASTDTQYF
TRBD2,TRBJ2-2,.,TRBV28,TGTGCCAGCAGTTCCCCGGCTAGCGGGGGGATTATCACCGGGGAGCTGTTTTTT,CASSSPASGGIITGELFF
.,TRBJ1-2,.,TRBV3-1/TRBV3-2,TGTGCCAGCAGCCAAGGGCGGGCCCGCAGGGGCTACACCTTC,CASSQGRARRGYTF
TRBD1,TRBJ1-1,.,TRBV7-2,TGTGCCAGCAGCTTAGGGTTGGCAGGGGGAGAAGCTTTCTTT,CASSLGLAGGEAFF
.,TRBJ1-1,.,TRBV18,TGTGCCAGCTCACCACGGGGGGGGAGGAACACTGAAGCTTTCTTT,CASSPRGGRNTEAFF
TRBD1,TRBJ1-5,.,TRBV12-3/TRBV12-4,TGTGCCAGCAGCTCTGGACAGGGAGTTCCCCAGCATTTT,CASSSGQGVPQHF
.,TRBJ2-2,.,TRBV6-5,TGTGCCAGTAGGCCCCTAGGATTCGGGGAGCTGTTTTTT,CASRPLGFGELFF
.,TRBJ1-1,.,TRBV6-2/TRBV6-3,TGTGCCAGCAGTTACCACATGGACAGTGCCAACACTGAAGCTTTCTTT,CASSYHMDSANTEAFF
TRBD1,TRBJ1-6,.,TRBV4-2,TGTGCCAGCAGCCAAAGAACCGGGACAGGGGAAAATTCACCCCTCCACTTT,CASSQRTGTGENSPLHF
.,TRBJ2-7,.,TRBV21-1,TGTGCCAGCAGCAAATTTGGTAGCCAGCCCTACGAGCAGTACTTC,CASSKFGSQPYEQYF
TRBD1,TRBJ1-5,.,TRBV12-5,TGTGCTAGTGGAGTCCGAGAGGGGGCGAGGCAGCCCCAGCATTTT,CASGVREGARQPQHF
.,TRBJ1-2,few,TRBV11-2,TGTGCCAGCAGCTCTACAGGATACTATGGCTACACCTTC,CASSSTGYYGYTF
.,TRBJ1-1,.,TRBV5-1,TGCGCCAGCAGCTTGGATGGGGGAGGGAACACTGAAGCTTTCTTT,CASSLDGGGNTEAFF
.,TRBJ1-2,.,TRBV5-4,TGTGCCAGCAGCTTGGCCCCCGGGGGGCGATTATCTGGCTACACCTTC,CASSLAPGGRLSGYTF
TRBD1,TRBJ2-7,.,TRBV29-1,TGCAGCGTCGGGACAGGGAGGATGGACGAGCAGTACTTC,CSVGTGRMDEQYF
.,TRBJ1-2,.,TRBV9,TGTGCCAGCAGCCCACAGGGAGAATATGGCTACACCTTC,CASSPQGEYGYTF
.,TRBJ1-1,.,TRBV6-6,TGTGCCAGCAGTCACGGCACTGAAGCTTTCTTT,CASSHGTEAFF
TRBD2,TRBJ2-3,.,TRBV7-2,TGTGCCAGCAGCCCGTTTTCGGGGGGGCCGGGGGCCGCAGATACGCAGTATTTT,CASSPFSGGPGAADTQYF
.,TRBJ1-2,.,TRBV7-2,TGTGCCAGCAGCAAAAGGACAAACTATGGCTACACCTTC,CASSKRTNYGYTF
.,TRBJ1-1,.,TRBV11-2,TGTGCCAGCAGCTTGGATAGGACTCTGAACACTGAAGCTTTCTTT,CASSLDRTLNTEAFF
TRBD1,TRBJ2-1,.,TRBV29-1,TGCAGCGCCTGGGACAGGGGTACCTACAATGAGCAGTTCTTC,CSAWDRGTYNEQFF
TRBD1,TRBJ2-1,.,TRBV4-2,TGTGCCAGCAGCCAAGAGACAGGGCGGAATGAGCAGTTCTTC,CASSQETGRNEQFF
.,TRBJ2-1,.,TRBV6-5,TGTGCCACCCGGACCGGGACTGACCCTAATGAGCAGTTCTTC,CATRTGTDPNEQFF
TRBD1,TRBJ1-1,.,TRBV5-1,TGCGCCAGCACCCGGACAGGGACCATGAACACTGAAGCTTTCTTT,CASTRTGTMNTEAFF
TRBD1,TRBJ2-1,.,TRBV2,TGTGCCAGCAGATTGGGACAGGGTTCCTACAATGAGCAGTTCTTC,CASRLGQGSYNEQFF
TRBD1,TRBJ1-2,.,TRBV25-1,TGTGCCAGCAGTGCTTTGGACAGGGTGTATGGCTACACCTTC,CASSALDRVYGYTF
.,TRBJ2-3,.,TRBV9,TGTGCCAGCAGCGCCGACTCCCAAGGATACACAGATACGCAGTATTTT,CASSADSQGYTDTQYF
TRBD2,TRBJ2-1,.,TRBV6-2/TRBV6-3,TGTGCCAGCAGTTATGAGGGACTAGCGAGCTCCTACAATGAGCAGTTCTTC,CASSYEGLASSYNEQFF
TRBD1,TRBJ1-2,.,TRBV7-3,TGTGCCAGCAGCTTGGACAGGGGTATTGGCTACACCTTC,CASSLDRGIGYTF
.,TRBJ1-2,.,TRBV28,TGTGCCAGCAGCACCTCGAGTAGAACCTATGGCTACACCTTC,CASSTSSRTYGYTF
TRBD1,TRBJ1-5,.,TRBV6-5,TGTGCCAGCAGTTTGACAGGGGTTCAGCCCCAGCATTTT,CASSLTGVQPQHF
TRBD2,TRBJ2-1,.,TRBV7-2,TGTGCCAGCAGCTTAGCGGGGTTAGCGGGGGCTGGCTACAATGAGCAGTTCTTC,CASSLAGLAGAGYNEQFF
.,TRBJ2-2,.,TRBV7-8,TGTGCCAGCAGGCTGGGGGGGCCCGACACCGGGGAGCTGTTTTTT,CASRLGGPDTGELFF
TRBD2,TRBJ2-7,few,TRBV4-2,TGTGCCAGCAGCCAAGACATGGCTAGCGGGGGGACCCACCCGTCCTACGAGCAGTACTTC,CASSQDMASGGTHPSYEQYF
TRBD1,TRBJ1-2,.,TRBV4-1,TGCGCCAGCAGCCAACAAGTTGGGCAGGGGGAATGGGATGGCTACACCTTC,CASSQQVGQGEWDGYTF
TRBD1,TRBJ2-4,few,TRBV24-1,TGTGCCACCAGTGATTCCGGACAGGGAATAAGCAAAAACATTCAGTACTTC,CATSDSGQGISKNIQYF
.,TRBJ2-3,.,TRBV5-6,TGTGCCAGCAGCTTGGGAGCGGCGAGTACGCAGTATTTT,CASSLGAASTQYF
.,TRBJ1-2,.,TRBV25-1,TGTGCCAGCAGTGAAGGGGGGAACTATGGCTACACCTTC,CASSEGGNYGYTF
.,TRBJ1-2,.,TRBV25-1,TGTGCCAGCAGTGAATATGGCAGGAACTATGGCTACACCTTC,CASSEYGRNYGYTF
TRBD1,TRBJ2-7,many,TRBV6-2/TRBV6-3,TGTGCCAGCAGCGGGACAGAGATCTACGAGCAGTACTTC,CASSGTEIYEQYF
TRBD1,TRBJ1-4,.,TRBV5-4,TGTGCCAGCAGCCTCCAGGGGGGTAGTGAAGAAAAACTGTTTTTT,CASSLQGGSEEKLFF
.,TRBJ1-1,few,TRBV28,TGTGCCAGCAGTTTATCCGGGACATCCCCCCGAGGGGCTTTCTTT,CASSLSGTSPRGAFF
TRBD1,TRBJ1-5,.,TRBV2,TGTGCCAGCAGCGGGGGACAGGGAAGGTTAAATCAGCCCCAGCATTTT,CASSGGQGRLNQPQHF
TRBD1,TRBJ1-1,.,TRBV6-1,TGTGCCAGCAGTGAAGACAGGGGGCGCGCGGGAGCTTTCTTT,CASSEDRGRAGAFF
.,TRBJ2-3,.,TRBV11-1,TGTGCCAGCAGCTTGAGGGCAGCCACAGATACGCAGTATTTT,CASSLRAATDTQYF
.,TRBJ1-2,.,TRBV7-2,TGTGCCAGCAGCTTACTAGTGGGGGGGGCCTATGGCTACACCTTC,CASSLLVGGAYGYTF
.,TRBJ1-4,.,TRBV7-8,TGTGCCAGCAGCTGGGCGACATTCGGTGAAAAACTGTTTTTT,CASSWATFGEKLFF
.,TRBJ2-1,.,TRBV11-3,TGTGCCAGCAGCCCTGTTAGCGGCGACTACAATGAGCAGTTCTTC,CASSPVSGDYNEQFF
.,TRBJ2-1,.,TRBV24-1,TGTGCCACCAGTGATGTGGAGGACTACAATGAGCAGTTCTTC,CATSDVEDYNEQFF
.,TRBJ1-2,.,TRBV7-8,TGTGCCAGCAGCTTAGTTCAGGGGAACTATGGCTACACCTTC,CASSLVQGNYGYTF
TRBD1,TRBJ1-3,.,TRBV19,TGTGCCAGTAGTATGCGACAGGGGGCAGCTGGAAACACCATATATTTT,CASSMRQGAAGNTIYF
.,TRBJ1-1,.,TRBV19,TGTGCCAGTAGAACTCGACACTTCGAGAACACTGAAGCTTTCTTT,CASRTRHFENTEAFF
TRBD1,TRBJ2-5,.,TRBV6-2/TRBV6-3,TGTGCCAGCAGACCTGGACAGGGGAAGGGAGAGACCCAGTACTTC,CASRPGQGKGETQYF